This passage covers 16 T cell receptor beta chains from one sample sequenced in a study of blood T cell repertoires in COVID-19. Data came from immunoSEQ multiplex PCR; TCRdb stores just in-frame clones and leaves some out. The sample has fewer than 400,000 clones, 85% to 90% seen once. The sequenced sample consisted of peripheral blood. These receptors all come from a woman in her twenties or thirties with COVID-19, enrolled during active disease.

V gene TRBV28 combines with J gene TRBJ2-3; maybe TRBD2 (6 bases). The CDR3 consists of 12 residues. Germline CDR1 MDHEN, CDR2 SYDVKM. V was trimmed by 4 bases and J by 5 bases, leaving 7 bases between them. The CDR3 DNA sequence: TGTGCCAGCAGTTGGGGGGAAGATACGCAGTATTTT. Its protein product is CASSWGEDTQYF.

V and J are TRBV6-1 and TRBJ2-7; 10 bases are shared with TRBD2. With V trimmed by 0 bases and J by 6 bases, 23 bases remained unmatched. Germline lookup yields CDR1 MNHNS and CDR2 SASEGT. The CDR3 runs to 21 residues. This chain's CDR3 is CASSEALLAGPKRGGLCEQYV. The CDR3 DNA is TGTGCCAGCAGTGAAGCGCTTCTGGCAGGCCCTAAGCGGGGGGGATTATGCGAGCAGTACGTC.

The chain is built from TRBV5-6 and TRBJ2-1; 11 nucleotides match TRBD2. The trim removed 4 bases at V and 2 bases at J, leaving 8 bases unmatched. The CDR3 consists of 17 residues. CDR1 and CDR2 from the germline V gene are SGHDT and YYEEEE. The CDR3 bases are TGTGCCAGCAGCCCTCTTAGCGGGGGGGCCCCCTACAATGAGCAGTTCTTC. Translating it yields CASSPLSGGAPYNEQFF.

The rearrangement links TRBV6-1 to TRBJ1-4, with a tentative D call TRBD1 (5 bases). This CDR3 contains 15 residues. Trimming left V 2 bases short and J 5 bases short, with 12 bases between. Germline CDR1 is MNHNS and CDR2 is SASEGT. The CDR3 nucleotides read TGTGCCAGCAGTGAACAGCTCCCAGGGAATGAAAAACTGTTTTTT. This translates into CASSEQLPGNEKLFF.

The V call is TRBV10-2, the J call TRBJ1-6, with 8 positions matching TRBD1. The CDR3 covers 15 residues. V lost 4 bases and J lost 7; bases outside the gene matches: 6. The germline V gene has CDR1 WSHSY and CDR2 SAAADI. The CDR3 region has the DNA TGCGCCAGCAGTGTGGGACAGGCCACCAATTCACCCCTCCACTTT. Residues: CASSVGQATNSPLHF.

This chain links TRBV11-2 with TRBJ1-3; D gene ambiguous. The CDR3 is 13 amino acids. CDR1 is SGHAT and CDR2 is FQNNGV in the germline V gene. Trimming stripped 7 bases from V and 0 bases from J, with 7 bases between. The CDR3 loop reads CASKTLSGNTIYF. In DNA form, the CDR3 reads TGTGCCAGCAAAACTCTCTCTGGAAACACCATATATTTT.

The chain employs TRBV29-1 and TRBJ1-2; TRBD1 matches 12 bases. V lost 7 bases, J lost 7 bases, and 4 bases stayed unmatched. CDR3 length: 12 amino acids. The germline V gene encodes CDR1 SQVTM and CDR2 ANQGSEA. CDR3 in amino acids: CSEGDRGLGYTF. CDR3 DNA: TGCAGCGAAGGGGACAGGGGGCTTGGCTACACCTTC.

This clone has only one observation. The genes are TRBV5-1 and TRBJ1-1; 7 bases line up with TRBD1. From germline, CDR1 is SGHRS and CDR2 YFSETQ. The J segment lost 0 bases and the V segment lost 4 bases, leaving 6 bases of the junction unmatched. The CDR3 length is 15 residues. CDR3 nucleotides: TGCGCCAGCAGCCTATTGACAGGGCTGAACACTGAAGCTTTCTTT. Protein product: CASSLLTGLNTEAFF.

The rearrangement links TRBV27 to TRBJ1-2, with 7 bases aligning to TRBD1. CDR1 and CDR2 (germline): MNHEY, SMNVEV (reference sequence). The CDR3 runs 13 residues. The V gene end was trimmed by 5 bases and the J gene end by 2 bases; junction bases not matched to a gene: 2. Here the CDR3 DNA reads TGTGCCAGCAGTCAGGGACAGAACTATGGCTACACCTTC. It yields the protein CASSQGQNYGYTF.

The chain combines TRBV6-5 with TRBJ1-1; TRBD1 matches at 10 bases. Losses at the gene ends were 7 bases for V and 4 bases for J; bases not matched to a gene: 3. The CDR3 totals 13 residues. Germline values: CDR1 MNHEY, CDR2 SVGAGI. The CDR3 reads CASTRTGGTEAFF. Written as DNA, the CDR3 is TGTGCCAGCACCCGGACAGGGGGCACTGAAGCTTTCTTT.

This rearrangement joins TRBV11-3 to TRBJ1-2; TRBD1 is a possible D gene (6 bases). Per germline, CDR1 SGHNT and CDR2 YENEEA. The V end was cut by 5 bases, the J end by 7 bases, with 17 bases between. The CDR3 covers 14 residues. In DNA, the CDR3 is TGTGCCAGCAGCGTAACTCAGGGGTCGATTGGCTACACCTTC. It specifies CASSVTQGSIGYTF.

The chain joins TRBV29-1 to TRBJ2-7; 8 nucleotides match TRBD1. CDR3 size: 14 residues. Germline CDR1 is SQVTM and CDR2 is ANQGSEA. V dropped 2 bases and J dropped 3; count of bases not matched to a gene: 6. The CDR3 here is CSVEIPGQDYEQYF. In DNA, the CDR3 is TGCAGCGTTGAAATCCCGGGACAGGACTACGAGCAGTACTTC.

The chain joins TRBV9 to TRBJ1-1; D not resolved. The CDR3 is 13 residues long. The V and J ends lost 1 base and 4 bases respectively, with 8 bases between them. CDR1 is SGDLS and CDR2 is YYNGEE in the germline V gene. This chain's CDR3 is CASSVTGATEAFF. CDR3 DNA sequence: TGTGCCAGCAGCGTAACGGGTGCCACTGAAGCTTTCTTT.

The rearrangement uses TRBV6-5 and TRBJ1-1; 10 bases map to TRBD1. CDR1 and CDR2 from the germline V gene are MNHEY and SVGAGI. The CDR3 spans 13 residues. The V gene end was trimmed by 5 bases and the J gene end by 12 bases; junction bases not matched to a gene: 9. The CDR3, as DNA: TGTGCCAGCAGTACCCCAGGGACAGGGGTACCTTTCTTT. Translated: CASSTPGTGVPFF.

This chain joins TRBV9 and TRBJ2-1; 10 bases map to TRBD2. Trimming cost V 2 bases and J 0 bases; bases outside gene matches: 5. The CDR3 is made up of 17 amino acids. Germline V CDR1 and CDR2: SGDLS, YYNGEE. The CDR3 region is CASSVARTSGSYNEQFF. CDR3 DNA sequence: TGTGCCAGCAGCGTCGCCCGGACTAGCGGCTCCTACAATGAGCAGTTCTTC.

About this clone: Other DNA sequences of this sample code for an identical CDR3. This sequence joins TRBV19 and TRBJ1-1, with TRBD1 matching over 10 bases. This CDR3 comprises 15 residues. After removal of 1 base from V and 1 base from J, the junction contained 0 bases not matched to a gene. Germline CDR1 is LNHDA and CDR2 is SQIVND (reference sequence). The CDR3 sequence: CASSIGTGGNTEAFF. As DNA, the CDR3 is TGTGCCAGTAGTATAGGGACAGGGGGGAACACTGAAGCTTTCTTT.